The rows below give T cell receptor beta chains drawn from one sample of a study of T cells after yellow fever vaccination. TCRdb reanalysed the 5' RACE reads using MiXCR and keeps one entry per CDR3 protein. The sample has about 350,000 distinct CDR3 sequences, under 15% seen once; the top ten hold 2.5% to 3.5%. The sequencing used CD4+ T cells sorted from PBMCs, collected 15 days after the yellow fever booster vaccination. Receptors were obtained from a man aged 18 to 35 who received the YFV17D yellow fever vaccine. CDR3s include the opening cysteine and the closing phenylalanine or tryptophan. D genes are given only for firm matches. The listing skips clone size in some rows; elsewhere it reads once, few, many or a size class.

TRBV24-1,few,-,TRBJ1-6,CATRRAGSRVYNSPLHF,TGTGCCACCAGGAGAGCAGGGAGTCGGGTGTATAATTCACCCCTCCACTTT
TRBV6-2/TRBV6-3,many,-,TRBJ2-7,CASSYPAYEQYF,TGTGCCAGCAGTTATCCGGCCTACGAGCAGTACTTC
TRBV7-2,many,TRBD1,TRBJ1-5,CASSLQGQGGSQPQHF,TGTGCCAGCAGCTTACAAGGACAGGGTGGCTCTCAGCCCCAGCATTTT
TRBV6-5,few,TRBD2,TRBJ2-1,CASRGASGGREQFF,TGTGCCAGCAGGGGGGCTAGCGGGGGTAGGGAGCAGTTCTTC
TRBV6-4,-,-,TRBJ2-3,CASSEIGTVRTDTQYF,TGTGCCAGCAGTGAGATCGGAACCGTTCGCACAGATACGCAGTATTTT
TRBV9,few,-,TRBJ2-5,CASSVMGTQETQYF,TGTGCCAGCAGCGTGATGGGGACGCAAGAGACCCAGTACTTC
TRBV9,-,TRBD1,TRBJ2-5,CASSPTTGSAQYF,TGTGCCAGCAGCCCAACGACAGGGAGTGCCCAGTACTTC
TRBV5-6,-,-,TRBJ2-7,CASRSRGQGTYEQYF,TGTGCCAGCAGGTCGAGAGGTCAGGGAACCTACGAGCAGTACTTC
TRBV30,-,-,TRBJ2-2,CAWSVGSRVNTGELFF,TGTGCCTGGAGTGTCGGTAGCCGAGTAAACACCGGGGAGCTGTTTTTT
TRBV18,few,-,TRBJ2-2,CASSQGHTNTGELFF,TGTGCCAGCTCACAGGGACACACGAACACCGGGGAGCTGTTTTTT
TRBV5-6,-,TRBD1,TRBJ2-7,CASCRDRTYEQYF,TGTGCCAGCTGCCGGGACAGGACCTACGAGCAGTACTTC
TRBV7-6,-,TRBD2,TRBJ2-1,CASSSPPGGGAFDEQFF,TGTGCCAGCAGCTCCCCTCCTGGCGGGGGGGCCTTTGATGAGCAGTTCTTC
TRBV10-3,-,TRBD2,TRBJ2-3,CAISGTSGGFHTDTQYF,TGTGCCATCAGTGGTACTAGCGGGGGGTTCCACACAGATACGCAGTATTTT
TRBV7-2,many,TRBD1,TRBJ1-1,CASSQQGASTEAFF,TGTGCCAGCAGTCAACAGGGGGCTTCTACTGAAGCTTTCTTT
TRBV10-3,few,-,TRBJ2-7,CATWDGTYEQYF,TGTGCCACTTGGGACGGCACCTACGAGCAGTACTTC
TRBV4-2,few,-,TRBJ2-5,CASSQATTGHLQETQYF,TGTGCCAGCAGCCAGGCCACTACCGGACACCTACAAGAGACCCAGTACTTC
TRBV5-4,few,TRBD1,TRBJ1-1,CASNRDRWDTEAFF,TGTGCCAGCAACAGGGACAGGTGGGACACTGAAGCTTTCTTT
TRBV12-3/TRBV12-4,few,-,TRBJ1-4,CASSLANRGEKLFF,TGTGCCAGCAGTTTAGCTAATCGGGGTGAAAAACTGTTTTTT
TRBV7-2,few,-,TRBJ2-3,CASGDRAAVVDTQYF,TGTGCCAGCGGCGATAGGGCGGCTGTAGTTGATACGCAGTATTTT
TRBV25-1,-,-,TRBJ2-3,CASSDVGSDTQYF,TGTGCCAGCAGTGACGTTGGATCAGATACGCAGTATTTT
TRBV7-2,few,TRBD1,TRBJ1-2,CASSPTTGTGWEGYTF,TGTGCCAGCAGCCCCACCACCGGGACAGGGTGGGAAGGCTACACCTTC
TRBV6-4,few,TRBD2,TRBJ2-1,CASSVGLAGTTEQFF,TGTGCCAGCAGCGTGGGACTAGCGGGGACTACTGAGCAGTTCTTC
TRBV10-3,few,-,TRBJ2-5,CAISPRGQETQYF,TGTGCCATCAGCCCAAGGGGCCAAGAGACCCAGTACTTC
TRBV5-1,few,TRBD2,TRBJ2-1,CASSLPGLAGLGEQFF,TGCGCCAGCAGCTTACCGGGACTAGCGGGGTTGGGTGAGCAGTTCTTC
TRBV10-3,-,-,TRBJ1-2,CAISLALVHREGNYGYTF,TGTGCCATCAGCCTTGCCCTCGTTCACAGGGAGGGTAACTATGGCTACACCTTC
TRBV27,few,-,TRBJ2-5,CASSLREAETQYF,TGTGCCAGCAGTTTGAGGGAAGCGGAGACCCAGTACTTC
TRBV5-1,few,TRBD1,TRBJ2-3,CASSPYRGTTDTQYF,TGCGCCAGCAGCCCCTACAGGGGCACCACAGATACGCAGTATTTT
TRBV15,few,-,TRBJ1-2,CATSREGVSYGYTF,TGTGCCACCAGCAGAGAAGGGGTGTCCTATGGCTACACCTTC
TRBV24-1,-,TRBD1,TRBJ2-1,CATSDYFPGQGFVEQFF,TGTGCCACCAGTGACTACTTCCCGGGACAGGGGTTTGTTGAGCAGTTCTTC
TRBV7-8,-,-,TRBJ2-7,CASRRQWIDEQYF,TGTGCCAGCAGGCGACAATGGATTGATGAGCAGTACTTC
TRBV11-2,few,-,TRBJ1-1,CASSFQINTEAFF,TGTGCCAGCAGCTTTCAGATTAACACTGAAGCTTTCTTT
TRBV6-5,-,TRBD1,TRBJ1-5,CASSPGRDRASSYSNQPQHF,TGTGCCAGCAGCCCCGGGCGGGACAGGGCTTCTTCTTATAGCAATCAGCCCCAGCATTTT
TRBV5-1,-,-,TRBJ1-2,CASSGANYGYTF,TGCGCCAGCAGCGGGGCGAACTATGGCTACACCTTC
TRBV12-3/TRBV12-4,few,-,TRBJ2-1,CASSPRSGFVPYNEQFF,TGTGCCAGCTCCCCCCGCTCGGGATTCGTTCCCTACAATGAGCAGTTCTTC
TRBV12-3/TRBV12-4,-,-,TRBJ1-5,CASSLLTGGNQPQHF,TGTGCCAGCAGTTTGCTTACAGGAGGCAATCAGCCCCAGCATTTT
TRBV9,few,-,TRBJ2-5,CASSVWALGETQYF,TGTGCCAGCAGCGTATGGGCGTTAGGCGAGACCCAGTACTTC
TRBV12-3/TRBV12-4,-,-,TRBJ2-7,CASSFGPPRGPGYEQYF,TGTGCCAGCAGTTTTGGCCCCCCCAGGGGACCGGGCTACGAGCAGTACTTC
TRBV7-6,-,-,TRBJ1-1,CASSLRGAGMNTEAFF,TGTGCCAGCAGCTTAAGGGGGGCTGGGATGAACACTGAAGCTTTCTTT
TRBV7-2,-,-,TRBJ2-5,CASSPRVLLETQYF,TGTGCCAGCAGCCCGAGGGTACTCCTTGAGACCCAGTACTTC
TRBV7-9,-,TRBD2,TRBJ2-2,CASSLALAGVSGELFF,TGTGCCAGCAGCTTAGCCCTAGCGGGGGTCTCCGGGGAGCTGTTTTTT
TRBV5-1,few,TRBD1,TRBJ2-1,CASSRDRANEQFF,TGCGCCAGCAGCAGGGACAGGGCGAATGAGCAGTTCTTC
TRBV11-2,few,-,TRBJ1-6,CASTETQGLNSPLHF,TGTGCCAGCACCGAGACACAGGGATTGAATTCACCCCTCCACTTT
TRBV19,few,-,TRBJ2-3,CASSIGFGGRTDTQYF,TGTGCCAGTAGTATAGGGTTTGGCGGGCGCACAGATACGCAGTATTTT
TRBV9,few,TRBD2,TRBJ2-3,CASSPSWEGDTQYF,TGTGCCAGCAGCCCATCCTGGGAGGGAGATACGCAGTATTTT
TRBV27,-,-,TRBJ1-5,CASSLELGSPQHF,TGTGCCAGCAGTTTAGAATTGGGTTCACCCCAGCATTTT
TRBV2,few,-,TRBJ1-6,CASTNFQGISPLHF,TGTGCCAGCACCAATTTCCAGGGGATCTCACCCCTCCACTTT
TRBV6-5,-,-,TRBJ1-1,CASSYSVAGRAMNTEAFF,TGTGCCAGCAGTTACTCCGTGGCTGGCAGGGCTATGAACACTGAAGCTTTCTTT
TRBV7-8,many,-,TRBJ1-1,CASSLAGFTEAFF,TGTGCCAGCAGCTTAGCAGGGTTCACTGAAGCTTTCTTT
TRBV7-9,-,-,TRBJ1-2,CASSLLYREANYGYTF,TGTGCCAGCAGCTTACTCTACAGAGAAGCTAACTATGGCTACACCTTC
TRBV27,many,-,TRBJ1-5,CASSLHFEGQPQHF,TGTGCCAGCAGTTTGCATTTCGAGGGGCAGCCCCAGCATTTT
TRBV6-6,-,-,TRBJ2-5,CASSYLSETQYF,TGTGCCAGCAGTTACCTATCGGAGACCCAGTACTTC
TRBV6-5,many,TRBD1,TRBJ2-3,CASTGQTGQGTQYF,TGTGCCAGCACCGGGCAAACCGGACAGGGGACGCAGTATTTT
TRBV3-1,-,-,TRBJ2-5,CASSPFEGIETQYF,TGTGCCAGCAGCCCCTTTGAGGGAATTGAGACCCAGTACTTC
TRBV4-1,-,-,TRBJ2-2,CASSLLGGSGELFF,TGCGCCAGCAGCCTCCTAGGCGGGTCCGGGGAGCTGTTTTTT